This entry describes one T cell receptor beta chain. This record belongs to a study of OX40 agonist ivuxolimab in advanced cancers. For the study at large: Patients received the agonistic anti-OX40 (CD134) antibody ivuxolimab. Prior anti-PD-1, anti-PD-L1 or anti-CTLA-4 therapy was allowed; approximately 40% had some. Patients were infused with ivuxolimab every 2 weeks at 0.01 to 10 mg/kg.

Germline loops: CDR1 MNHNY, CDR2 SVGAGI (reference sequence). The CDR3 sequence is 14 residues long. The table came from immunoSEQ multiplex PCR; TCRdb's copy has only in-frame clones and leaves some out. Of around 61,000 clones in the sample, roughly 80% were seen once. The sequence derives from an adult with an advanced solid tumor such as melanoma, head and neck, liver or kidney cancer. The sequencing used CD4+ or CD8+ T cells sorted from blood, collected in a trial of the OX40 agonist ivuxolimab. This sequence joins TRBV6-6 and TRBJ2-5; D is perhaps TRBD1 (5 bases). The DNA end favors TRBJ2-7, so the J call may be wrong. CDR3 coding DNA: TGTGCCAGCAGGGGGCCGACCTTATCTGACGAGCAGTACTTC. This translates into CASRGPTLSDEQYF.